The 12 T cell receptor beta chains below come from one sample, sequenced in a study of human T cells and chemical hapten exposure. A single record per CDR3 protein comes from TCRdb applying MiXCR to the RACE reads. The sample gives over 150,000 distinct CDR3 sequences, around a quarter of which show up once; about 2% is in the top ten. Time point defined: patch test 3, about 24 weeks after DPC sensitization. Treatment meaning: therapeutic diphenylcyclopropenone sensitization with weekly scalp DPC. Sequencing was performed on whole blood, taken in connection with sensitization to the hapten diphenylcyclopropenone (DPC). These receptors were obtained from a woman younger than 35 with alopecia areata. Some clones in this sample may be carry-over from other donors' samples.

This clonotype has a handful of counts. The chain is built from TRBV20-1 and TRBJ1-1; possible D gene TRBD1, 5 bases. Trimming cost V 3 bases and J 2 bases, with 10 bases left between them. Per germline, CDR1 DFQATT and CDR2 SNEGSKA (reference sequence). CDR3 size: 13 residues. CDR3 amino acids: CSASGGVNTEAFF. CDR3 bases: TGCAGTGCTAGCGGAGGGGTTAACACTGAAGCTTTCTTT.

This chain connects TRBV7-3 to TRBJ2-3; unclear D gene. Germline CDR1 is SGHTA and CDR2 is FQGTGA. Deletions cut 5 bases from V and 2 bases from J, with 8 bases between. CDR3 length equals 13 residues. Here the CDR3 DNA reads TGTGCCAGCAGCACACGGAACACAGATACGCAGTATTTT. This translates into CASSTRNTDTQYF.

The chain recombines TRBV9 with TRBJ1-2; D is perhaps TRBD1 (5 bases). Trimming removed 3 bases at V and 2 bases at J, with 20 bases between. Germline CDR1 SGDLS, CDR2 YYNGEE. The CDR3 runs to 17 residues. This CDR3 reads CASSEGDSDRPNYGYTF. DNA for the CDR3: TGTGCCAGCAGCGAGGGAGACAGCGACCGTCCGAACTATGGCTACACCTTC.

This clonotype was seen more than once but under ten times. V usage is TRBV5-1 and J usage is TRBJ2-4; D uncertain. V gave up 0 bases and J gave up 5 bases, with 12 bases separating them. Germline V gene lookup returns CDR1 SGHRS and CDR2 YFSETQ. This CDR3 is 15 amino acids long. The chain's CDR3 is CASSLDGRIENIQYF. The DNA for the CDR3 is TGCGCCAGCAGCTTGGACGGCCGGATCGAAAACATTCAGTACTTC.

This clonotype was observed a handful of times. The chain couples TRBV29-1 to TRBJ2-1; D is perhaps TRBD2 (6 bases). Trimming took off 0 bases at V and 1 base at J, with 7 bases between the two ends. The CDR3 is 14 amino acids. CDR1 and CDR2 (germline): SQVTM, ANQGSEA. Here the CDR3 DNA reads TGCAGCGTTGAAGATCGGGGGTCCTACAATGAGCAGTTCTTC. It is translated as CSVEDRGSYNEQFF.

This rearrangement joins TRBV5-1 to TRBJ2-3, with a tentative D call TRBD1 (6 bases). CDR1 and CDR2 from the germline V gene are SGHRS and YFSETQ. V was cut by 1 base and J by 5 bases, with 14 bases left in between. This CDR3 has 15 amino acids. The CDR3, as DNA: TGCGCCAGCAGCTTGATGGCAGGGGCGGTAGATACGCAGTATTTT. This gives the protein CASSLMAGAVDTQYF.

In this sample, this clonotype turned up a few times. The chain employs TRBV7-2 and TRBJ1-1; D may be TRBD1 (5 bases). Germline V lookup: CDR1 SGHTA, CDR2 FQGNSA. Deletions cut 6 bases from V and 1 base from J, with 12 bases between. The CDR3 has 14 amino acids. The CDR3: CASSFSRENTEAFF. The CDR3 region has the DNA TGTGCCAGCAGTTTTAGCAGGGAGAACACTGAAGCTTTCTTT.

This clonotype was counted only a few times. The rearrangement links TRBV18 to TRBJ2-2; possibly TRBD2 for D (6 bases). This CDR3 is built from 16 residues. Germline CDR1 and CDR2: KGHSH and LQKENI. Trimming took off 3 bases at V and 7 bases at J, with 18 bases between the two ends. In nucleotides, the CDR3 is TGTGCCAGCTCACCGTATGCGGGACGGTCTGACGGGGAGCTGTTTTTT. This translates into CASSPYAGRSDGELFF.

The DNA for the CDR3 is TGTGCCAGCAGTCTCGGGACATTTGCCCTCCAAACGGGTGAGCAGTTCTTC. This codes for CASSLGTFALQTGEQFF. The V and J genes are TRBV6-2 or TRBV6-3 and TRBJ2-1; a weak D match, TRBD1 (6 bases). The CDR3 is 17 amino acids. Trimming shortened V by 5 bases and J by 9 bases, and 26 bases separated the two germline ends. Germline V lookup: CDR1 MNHEY, CDR2 SVGEGT.

V is TRBV6-2 or TRBV6-3 and J is TRBJ2-1; D gene unclear. The CDR3 consists of 16 residues. Per germline, CDR1 MNHEY and CDR2 SVGEGT. The germline V and J ends were trimmed by 3 bases and 7 bases, with 19 bases remaining between them. This chain's CDR3 is CASSYSERLGKNEQFF. The CDR3 coding sequence is TGTGCCAGCAGTTATTCGGAACGACTGGGAAAGAATGAGCAGTTCTTC.

This clonotype has more than one count but fewer than ten. This sequence joins TRBV4-2 and TRBJ2-7; D possibly corresponds to TRBD1 (6 bases). This CDR3 contains 14 residues. Looked up from germline, CDR1 is LGHNA and CDR2 is YNFKEQ. The ends were cut back, 1 base at V and 1 base at J, with 8 bases in the middle. The chain's CDR3 is CASSQVTGSYEQYF. DNA of the CDR3: TGTGCCAGCAGCCAAGTCACAGGGTCCTACGAGCAGTACTTC.

Of note for this clonotype: One end of the junction fails to match germline, which may point to a read error. The chain recombines TRBV2 with TRBJ2-7, with a possible D match to TRBD1 (5 bases). Germline V gene lookup returns CDR1 SNHLY and CDR2 FYNNEI. The CDR3 runs 11 residues. This CDR3 is CASSVGVPLNF. The CDR3 nucleotides are TGTGCCAGCAGTGTAGGGGTCCCGCTGAACTTC.